The 16 T cell receptor beta chains below all came from one sample that was sequenced in a study of CD8 T cells in ankylosing spondylitis. Broader study findings: One TCR beta motif, made up of seven to nine highly homologous variants, appeared characteristic of ankylosing spondylitis blood.

Via MiXCR, TCRdb re-called the 5' RACE reads, giving one row per CDR3 protein. This sample yields about 420,000 distinct CDR3 sequences, of which 20% to 25% are seen a single time; roughly a sixth belongs to the top ten. The antigens for these receptors are not known. The sequenced sample consisted of blood, either unsorted or a sorted T cell fraction (not recorded which). These receptors all come from a male donor with ankylosing spondylitis.

This sequence joins TRBV7-9 and TRBJ1-5, with D maybe TRBD1 (5 bases). The CDR3 spans 14 residues. Germline CDR1 reads SEHNR; CDR2 reads FQNEAQ (reference sequence). The ends were cut back, 5 bases at V and 3 bases at J, with 11 bases in the middle. The CDR3 nucleotides read TGTGCCAGCAGCGATGGCAGGGTCAATCAGCCCCAGCATTTT. It encodes CASSDGRVNQPQHF.

J is TRBJ2-2 and V is TRBV2; possible D gene TRBD2, 7 bases. The CDR3 is made up of 16 amino acids. The V gene lost 6 bases and the J gene lost 2 bases, with 16 bases spanning the gap. Germline V lookup: CDR1 SNHLY, CDR2 FYNNEI. The CDR3 is CASSVAGAFNTGELFF. The CDR3 DNA reads as TGTGCCAGCAGCGTGGCGGGGGCGTTTAACACCGGGGAGCTGTTTTTT.

The chain recombines TRBV7-2 with TRBJ2-1, with 10 bases lining up with TRBD2. This CDR3 has 15 amino acids. Looked up from germline, CDR1 is SGHTA and CDR2 is FQGNSA. V was clipped by 3 bases and J by 6 bases; unmatched bases: 5. CDR3 protein: CASSFSGRPPNEQFF. The CDR3 coding sequence is TGTGCCAGCAGCTTTAGCGGGAGGCCCCCCAATGAGCAGTTCTTC.

This clonotype has just a few counts. The chain recombines TRBV4-2 with TRBJ2-1; D might be TRBD2 (5 bases). The germline CDR1 and CDR2 sequences are LGHNA and YNFKEQ. V gave up 1 base and J gave up 0 bases, with 10 bases separating them. The CDR3 runs to 16 residues. CDR3 protein: CASSQAGIGSYNEQFF. CDR3 coding DNA: TGTGCCAGCAGCCAAGCGGGGATAGGCTCCTACAATGAGCAGTTCTTC.

V is TRBV7-3 and J is TRBJ2-5, with TRBD1 matching 10 bases. V shed 5 bases, J shed 5 bases, and the junction held 5 bases outside the gene matches. The germline V gene encodes CDR1 SGHTA and CDR2 FQGTGA. The CDR3 sequence is 14 residues long. For the CDR3, the DNA is TGTGCCAGCAGCCGGACAGGGGGTTCGGAGACCCAGTACTTC. Its protein product is CASSRTGGSETQYF.

The genes are TRBV5-6 and TRBJ1-6; possibly TRBD1 for D (6 bases). Trimming removed 4 bases from V and 9 bases from J, with 14 bases in between. The V gene's germline CDR1 is SGHDT and CDR2 YYEEEE. This CDR3 is 14 amino acids long. The CDR3 sequence: CASSPYRAGSPLHF. The DNA for the CDR3 is TGTGCCAGCAGCCCCTACAGGGCTGGTTCACCCCTCCACTTT.

This clonotype appeared many times. This chain uses TRBV28 with TRBJ2-7, with 7 bases fitting TRBD2. With 8 bases clipped from V and 2 bases from J, the junction kept 6 bases outside the gene matches. The CDR3 has 13 residues. Germline lookup yields CDR1 MDHEN and CDR2 SYDVKM. CDR3 nucleotide sequence: TGTGCCAGCTGGACTAGGGCCCCCTACGAGCAGTACTTC. This encodes CASWTRAPYEQYF. Variable domain in full (rest from reference TRBV28 and TRBJ2-7): DVKVTQSSRYLVKRTGEKVFLECVQDMDHENMFWYRQDPGLGLRLIYFSYDVKMKEKGDIPEGYSVSREKKERFSLILESASTNQTSMYLCASWTRAPYEQYFGPGTRLTVT.

CDR3 nucleotides: TGTGCCAGCAGCCAAGTAGGCAGGGCTAGTGGGGCCAACGTCCTGACTTTC. Translation: CASSQVGRASGANVLTF. The chain recombines TRBV14 with TRBJ2-6; D may be TRBD1 (5 bases). The V end lost 1 base, the J end lost 3 bases, and 13 bases lay between the germline ends. The germline V gene encodes CDR1 SGHDN and CDR2 FVKESK. CDR3 size: 17 residues.

The J gene is TRBJ2-1, the V gene TRBV5-1, with 8 nucleotides matching TRBD2. V was clipped by 0 bases and J by 7 bases; unmatched bases: 6. Germline CDR1 is SGHRS and CDR2 is YFSETQ. The CDR3 loop spans 15 amino acids. CDR3 loop: CASSLVPGGQNEQFF. The CDR3 DNA sequence: TGCGCCAGCAGCTTGGTCCCGGGAGGGCAAAATGAGCAGTTCTTC.

This clonotype occurred many times. The chain is built from TRBV5-1 and TRBJ1-6, with D unclear. The germline V gene has CDR1 SGHRS and CDR2 YFSETQ. V dropped 1 base and J dropped 0 bases, with 14 bases sitting between them. This CDR3 is built from 18 residues. CDR3 region: CASSLKFGFSSYNSPLHF. Here the CDR3 DNA reads TGCGCCAGCAGCTTGAAATTTGGGTTTAGCTCCTATAATTCACCCCTCCACTTT. Full variable domain (rest looked up from reference TRBV5-1 and TRBJ1-6): KAGVTQTPRYLIKTRGQQVTLSCSPISGHRSVSWYQQTPGQGLQFLFEYFSETQRNKGNFPGRFSGRQFSNSRSEMNVSTLELGDSALYLCASSLKFGFSSYNSPLHFGNGTRLTVT.

This clonotype was detected a few times. The rearrangement uses TRBV2 and TRBJ1-5; D is unresolved. This CDR3 is 15 amino acids long. V shed 3 bases and J shed 0 bases, with 9 bases lying between them. CDR1 and CDR2 (germline): SNHLY, FYNNEI. CDR3 loop: CASSDLGLSNQPQHF. In nucleotides, the CDR3 is TGTGCCAGCAGTGATCTAGGCCTTAGCAATCAGCCCCAGCATTTT. Filled out from reference TRBV2 and TRBJ1-5, the complete variable domain reads EPEVTQTPSHQVTQMGQEVILRCVPISNHLYFYWYRQILGQKVEFLVSFYNNEISEKSEIFDDQFSVERPDGSNFTLKIRSTKLEDSAMYFCASSDLGLSNQPQHFGDGTRLSIL.

The chain links TRBV28 to TRBJ2-7, with 10 positions matching TRBD2. CDR3 length: 15 amino acids. Germline V gene sequence: CDR1 MDHEN, CDR2 SYDVKM. The ends lost 2 bases at V and 7 bases at J; junction bases unmatched: 8. CDR3 in amino acids: CASSLQGLATLEQYF. CDR3 bases: TGTGCCAGCAGTTTACAGGGACTAGCGACTCTGGAGCAGTACTTC.

CDR3 sequence (DNA): TGCAGTGCTAGGGCCGGGGAGAACCCCTACAATGAGCAGTTCTTC. It specifies CSARAGENPYNEQFF. The chain combines TRBV20-1 with TRBJ2-1; possible D gene TRBD2, 5 bases. V lost 3 bases and J lost 2, with 14 bases in between. Germline CDR1 is DFQATT and CDR2 is SNEGSKA (reference sequence). This CDR3 has 15 amino acids.

V usage is TRBV3-1 and J usage is TRBJ2-5; D might be TRBD2 (6 bases). Per germline, CDR1 LGHDT and CDR2 YNNKEL (reference sequence). The ends were cut back, 0 bases at V and 9 bases at J, with 14 bases in the middle. This CDR3 region has 14 residues. CDR3 nucleotide sequence: TGTGCCAGCAGCCAAGAGGACGGGACTCCTGCCCAGTACTTC. Amino acid sequence: CASSQEDGTPAQYF.

The chain carries TRBV25-1 and TRBJ2-1; weak D call: TRBD2 (6 bases). CDR3 length: 14 amino acids. Germline assignment: CDR1 MGHDK and CDR2 SYGVNS. V was pared by 3 bases and J by 13 bases, with 19 bases between. CDR3 sequence reads: CASSDSAGHYLQFF. Written as DNA, the CDR3 is TGTGCCAGCAGTGATTCGGCGGGGCACTATCTTCAGTTCTTC.

This clonotype was seen repeatedly, ten times or more. As DNA, the CDR3 is TGCGCCAGCAGCTTGGTGGTGGACCTACGTCGGGAGCTGTTTTTT. Its protein is CASSLVVDLRRELFF. The chain combines TRBV5-1 with TRBJ2-2; D gene uncertain. Trimming cost V 0 bases and J 9 bases, with 15 bases left between them. Per germline, CDR1 SGHRS and CDR2 YFSETQ. This CDR3 has 15 residues.